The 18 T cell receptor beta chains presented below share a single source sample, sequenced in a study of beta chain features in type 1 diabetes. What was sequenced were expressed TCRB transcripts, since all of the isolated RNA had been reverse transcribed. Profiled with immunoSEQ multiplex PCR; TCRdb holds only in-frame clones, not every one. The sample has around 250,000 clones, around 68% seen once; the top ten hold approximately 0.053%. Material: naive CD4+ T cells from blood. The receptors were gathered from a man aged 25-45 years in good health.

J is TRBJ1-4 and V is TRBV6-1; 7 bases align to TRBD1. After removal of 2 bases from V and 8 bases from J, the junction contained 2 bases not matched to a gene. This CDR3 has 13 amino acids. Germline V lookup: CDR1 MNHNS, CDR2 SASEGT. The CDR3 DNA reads TGTGCCAGCAGTGAAACGGACAGGGAAAAACTGTTTTTT. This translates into CASSETDREKLFF.

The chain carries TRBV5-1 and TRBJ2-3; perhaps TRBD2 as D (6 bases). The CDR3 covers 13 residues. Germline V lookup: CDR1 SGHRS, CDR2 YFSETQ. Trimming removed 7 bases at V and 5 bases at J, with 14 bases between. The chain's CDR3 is CASLGGGRDTQYF. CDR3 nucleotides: TGCGCCAGCCTCGGGGGAGGCCGAGATACGCAGTATTTT.

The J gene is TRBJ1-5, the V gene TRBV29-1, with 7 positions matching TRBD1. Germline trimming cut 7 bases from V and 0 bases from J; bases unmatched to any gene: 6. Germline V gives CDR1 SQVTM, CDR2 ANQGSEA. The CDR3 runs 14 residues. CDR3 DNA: TGCAGCGCCTGGACAGGTTATAGCAATCAGCCCCAGCATTTT. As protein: CSAWTGYSNQPQHF.

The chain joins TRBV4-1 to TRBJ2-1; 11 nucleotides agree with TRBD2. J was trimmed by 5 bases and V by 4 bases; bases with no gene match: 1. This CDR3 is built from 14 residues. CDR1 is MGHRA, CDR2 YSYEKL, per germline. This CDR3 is CASSPGLADNEQFF. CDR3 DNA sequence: TGCGCCAGCAGCCCGGGACTAGCGGACAATGAGCAGTTCTTC.

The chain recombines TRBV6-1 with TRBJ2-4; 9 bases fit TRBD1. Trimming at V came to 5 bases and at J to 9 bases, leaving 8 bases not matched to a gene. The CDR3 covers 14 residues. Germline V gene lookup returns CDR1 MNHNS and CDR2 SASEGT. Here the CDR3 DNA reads TGTGCCAGCAGTATACTCGGACAGGGGCCCATTCAGTACTTC. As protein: CASSILGQGPIQYF.

The CDR3 spells CSVQGTDTQYF. The CDR3 DNA reads as TGCAGTGTCCAAGGCACAGATACGCAGTATTTT. This chain connects TRBV20-1 to TRBJ2-3; D remains ambiguous. Trimming removed 7 bases at V and 1 base at J, with 6 bases between. CDR3 length equals 11 residues. The V gene's germline CDR1 is DFQATT and CDR2 SNEGSKA (reference sequence).

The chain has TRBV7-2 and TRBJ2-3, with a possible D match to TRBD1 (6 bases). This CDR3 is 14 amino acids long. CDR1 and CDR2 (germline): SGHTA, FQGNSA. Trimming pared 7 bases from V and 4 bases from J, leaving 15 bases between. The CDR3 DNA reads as TGTGCCAGCAACCGCGGGCAGGGGTCAGATACGCAGTATTTT. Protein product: CASNRGQGSDTQYF.

The CDR3 DNA reads as TGCGCCAGCAGCTTGGCCGGGTTGGATGAAAAACTGTTTTTT. Its translation is CASSLAGLDEKLFF. The V gene is TRBV5-1, the J gene TRBJ1-4; no reliable D call. Trimming left V 0 bases short and J 6 bases short, with 9 bases between. Germline values: CDR1 SGHRS, CDR2 YFSETQ. This CDR3 is 14 amino acids long.

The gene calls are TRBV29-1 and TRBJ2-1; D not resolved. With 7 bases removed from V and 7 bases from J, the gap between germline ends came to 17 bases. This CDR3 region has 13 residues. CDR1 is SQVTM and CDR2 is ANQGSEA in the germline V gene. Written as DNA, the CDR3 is TGCAGCGGGCTACCCCTTGATGGGAATGAGCAGTTCTTC. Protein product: CSGLPLDGNEQFF.

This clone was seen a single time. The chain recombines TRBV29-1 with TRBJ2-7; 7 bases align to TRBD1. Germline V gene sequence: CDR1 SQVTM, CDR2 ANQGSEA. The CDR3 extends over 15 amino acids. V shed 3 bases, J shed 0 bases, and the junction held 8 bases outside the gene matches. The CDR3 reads CSVDPRDSGSYEQYF. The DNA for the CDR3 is TGCAGCGTTGACCCCCGGGACAGTGGCTCCTACGAGCAGTACTTC.

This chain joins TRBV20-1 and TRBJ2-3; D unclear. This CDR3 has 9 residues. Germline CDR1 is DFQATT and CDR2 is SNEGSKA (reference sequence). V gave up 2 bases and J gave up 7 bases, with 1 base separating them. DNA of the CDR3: TGCAGTGCTAGAAATACGCAGTATTTT. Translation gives CSARNTQYF.

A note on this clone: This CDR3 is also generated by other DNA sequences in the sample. The CDR3 reads CSVEANYGYTF. DNA of the CDR3: TGCAGCGTGGAGGCGAACTATGGCTACACCTTC. This rearrangement joins TRBV29-1 to TRBJ1-2; unclear D gene. Germline V CDR1 and CDR2: SQVTM, ANQGSEA. The CDR3 runs 11 residues. V was cut by 6 bases and J by 2 bases, with 7 bases left in between.

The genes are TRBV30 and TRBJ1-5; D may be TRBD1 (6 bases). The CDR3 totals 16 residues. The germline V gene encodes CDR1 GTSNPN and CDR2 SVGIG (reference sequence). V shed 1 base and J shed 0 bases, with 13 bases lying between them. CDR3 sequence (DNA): TGTGCCTGGAGTGAGCGGGGGCTAGTTAGCAATCAGCCCCAGCATTTT. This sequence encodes CAWSERGLVSNQPQHF.

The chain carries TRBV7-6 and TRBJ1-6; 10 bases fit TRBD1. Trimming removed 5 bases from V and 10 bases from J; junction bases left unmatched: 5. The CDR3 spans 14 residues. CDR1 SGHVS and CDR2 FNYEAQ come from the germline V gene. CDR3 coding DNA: TGTGCCAGCAGCATGGGACAGGGGATGTCACCCCTCCACTTT. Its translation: CASSMGQGMSPLHF.

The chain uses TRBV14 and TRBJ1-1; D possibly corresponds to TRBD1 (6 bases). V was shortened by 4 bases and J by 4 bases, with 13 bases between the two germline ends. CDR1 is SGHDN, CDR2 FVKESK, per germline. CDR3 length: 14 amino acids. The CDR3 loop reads CASSPGGASTEAFF. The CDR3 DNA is TGTGCCAGCAGCCCCGGGGGGGCGAGCACTGAAGCTTTCTTT. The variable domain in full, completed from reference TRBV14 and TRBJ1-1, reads EAGVTQFPSHSVIEKGQTVTLRCDPISGHDNLYWYRRVMGKEIKFLLHFVKESKQDESGMPNNRFLAERTGGTYSTLKVQPAELEDSGVYFCASSPGGASTEAFFGQGTRLTVV.

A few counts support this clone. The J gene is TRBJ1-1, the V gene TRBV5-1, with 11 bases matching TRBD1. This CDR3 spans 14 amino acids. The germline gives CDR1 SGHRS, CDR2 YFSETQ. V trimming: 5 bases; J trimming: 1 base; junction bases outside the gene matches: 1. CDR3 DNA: TGCGCCAGCAGAGGACAGGGGGCGAACACTGAAGCTTTCTTT. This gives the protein CASRGQGANTEAFF.

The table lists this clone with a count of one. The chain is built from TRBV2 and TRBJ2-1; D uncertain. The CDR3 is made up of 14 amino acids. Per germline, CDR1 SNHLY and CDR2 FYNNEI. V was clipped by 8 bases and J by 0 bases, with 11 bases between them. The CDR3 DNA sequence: TGTGCCAGCGTCCTTCTTAGCTCCTACAATGAGCAGTTCTTC. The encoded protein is CASVLLSSYNEQFF.

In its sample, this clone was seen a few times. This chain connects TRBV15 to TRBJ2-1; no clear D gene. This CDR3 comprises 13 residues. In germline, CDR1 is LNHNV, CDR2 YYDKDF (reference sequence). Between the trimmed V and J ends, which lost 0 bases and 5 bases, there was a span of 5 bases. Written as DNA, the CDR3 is TGTGCCACCAGCAGAGAACTCGACAATGAGCAGTTCTTC. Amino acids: CATSRELDNEQFF.